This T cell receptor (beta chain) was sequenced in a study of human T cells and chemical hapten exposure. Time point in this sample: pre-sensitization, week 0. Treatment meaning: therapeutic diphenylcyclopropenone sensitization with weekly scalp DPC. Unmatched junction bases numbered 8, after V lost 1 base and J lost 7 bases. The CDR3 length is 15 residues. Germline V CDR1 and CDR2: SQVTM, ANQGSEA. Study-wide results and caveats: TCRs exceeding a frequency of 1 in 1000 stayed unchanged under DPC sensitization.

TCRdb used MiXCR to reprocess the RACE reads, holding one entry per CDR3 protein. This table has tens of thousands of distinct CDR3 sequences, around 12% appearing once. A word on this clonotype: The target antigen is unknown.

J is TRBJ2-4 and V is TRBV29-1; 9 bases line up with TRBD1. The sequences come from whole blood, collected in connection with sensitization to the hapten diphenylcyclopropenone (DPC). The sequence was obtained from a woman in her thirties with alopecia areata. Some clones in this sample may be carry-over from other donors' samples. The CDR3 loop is CSVEVLGTGHNIQYF. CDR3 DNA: TGCAGCGTTGAAGTTTTGGGGACAGGGCATAACATTCAGTACTTC.